Described below is a single T cell receptor (beta chain) sequence and its context. Its antigen is still unknown. The sample comes from a study of T-cell memory formation after mild COVID-19. General study points: Specificity for SARS-CoV-2 was not confirmed among the second-wave clones peaking on day 37. Certain responding clones were present in pre-infection memory, suggesting participation of cross-reactive memory. Mainly in CM and EM were contracting CD4+ clones; CD8+ were in EMRA. A balance of CD4 and CD8 characterized clones contracting day 15 to 85, whereas later expanders leaned CD4+.

TCRdb re-analysed the 5' RACE reads in MiXCR, keeping a single row per CDR3 protein. The sample contains approximately 230,000 distinct CDR3 sequences, about 15% of which appear only once. There are 15 residues in the CDR3. In germline, CDR1 is SGHAT, CDR2 FQNNGV. V shed 1 base and J shed 2 bases, with 9 bases lying between them. The chain links TRBV11-2 to TRBJ2-1, with D hard to call. Input material: PBMCs or a T cell subset sorted from them (not recorded which). The clonotype comes from a man younger than 35 who had mild COVID-19 (a few samples of this study predate the infection). Cell type and time point are not known. Here the CDR3 reads CASSLAPTPYNEQFF. CDR3 DNA: TGTGCCAGCAGCTTAGCCCCGACACCCTACAATGAGCAGTTCTTC. The full variable domain, completed using reference TRBV11-2 and TRBJ2-1, is EAGVAQSPRYKIIEKRQSVAFWCNPISGHATLYWYQQILGQGPKLLIQFQNNGVVDDSQLPKDRFSAERLKGVDSTLKIQPAKLEDSAVYLCASSLAPTPYNEQFFGPGTRLTVL.